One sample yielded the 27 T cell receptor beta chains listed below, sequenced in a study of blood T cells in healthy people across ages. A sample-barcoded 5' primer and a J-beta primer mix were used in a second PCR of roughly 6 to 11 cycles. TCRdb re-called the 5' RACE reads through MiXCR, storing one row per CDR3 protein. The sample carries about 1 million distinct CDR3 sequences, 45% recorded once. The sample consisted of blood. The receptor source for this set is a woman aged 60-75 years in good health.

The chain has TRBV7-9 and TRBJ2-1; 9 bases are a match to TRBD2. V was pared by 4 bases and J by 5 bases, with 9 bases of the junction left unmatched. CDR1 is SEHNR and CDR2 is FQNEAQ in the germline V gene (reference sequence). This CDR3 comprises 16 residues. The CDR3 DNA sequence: TGTGCCAGCAGCTCAACCACTAGCGGGTTCAACAATGAGCAGTTCTTC. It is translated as CASSSTTSGFNNEQFF.

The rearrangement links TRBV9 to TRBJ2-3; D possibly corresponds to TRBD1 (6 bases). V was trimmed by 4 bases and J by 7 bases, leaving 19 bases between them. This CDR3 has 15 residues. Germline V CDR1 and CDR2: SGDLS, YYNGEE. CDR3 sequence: CASSTQPQGFNTQYF. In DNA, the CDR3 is TGTGCCAGCAGCACCCAACCACAGGGTTTCAATACGCAGTATTTT.

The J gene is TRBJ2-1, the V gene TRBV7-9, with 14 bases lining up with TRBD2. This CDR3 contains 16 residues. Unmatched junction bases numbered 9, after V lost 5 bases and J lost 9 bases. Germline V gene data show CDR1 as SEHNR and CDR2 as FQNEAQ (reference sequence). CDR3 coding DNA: TGTGCCAGCAGCCCGCGGACTAGCGGGAGGCCGCGTGAGCAGTTCTTC. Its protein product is CASSPRTSGRPREQFF.

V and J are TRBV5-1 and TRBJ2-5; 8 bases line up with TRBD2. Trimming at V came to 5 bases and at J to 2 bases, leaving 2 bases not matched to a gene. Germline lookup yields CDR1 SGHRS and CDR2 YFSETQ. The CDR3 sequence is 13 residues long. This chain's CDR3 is CASRGLEQETQYF. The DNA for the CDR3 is TGCGCCAGCAGGGGACTAGAACAAGAGACCCAGTACTTC.

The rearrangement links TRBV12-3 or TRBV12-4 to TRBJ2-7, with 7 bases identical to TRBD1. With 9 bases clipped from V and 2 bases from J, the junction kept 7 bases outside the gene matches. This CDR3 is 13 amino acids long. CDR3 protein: CASLRGPAYEQYF. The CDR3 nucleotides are TGTGCCAGTTTAAGGGGGCCGGCCTACGAGCAGTACTTC.

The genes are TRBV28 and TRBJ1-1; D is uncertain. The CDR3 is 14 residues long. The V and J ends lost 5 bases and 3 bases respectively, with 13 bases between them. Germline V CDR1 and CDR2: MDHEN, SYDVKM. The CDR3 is CASSHPGPYTEAFF. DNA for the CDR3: TGTGCCAGCAGTCACCCGGGCCCGTACACTGAAGCTTTCTTT. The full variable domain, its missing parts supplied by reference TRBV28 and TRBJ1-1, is DVKVTQSSRYLVKRTGEKVFLECVQDMDHENMFWYRQDPGLGLRLIYFSYDVKMKEKGDIPEGYSVSREKKERFSLILESASTNQTSMYLCASSHPGPYTEAFFGQGTRLTVV.

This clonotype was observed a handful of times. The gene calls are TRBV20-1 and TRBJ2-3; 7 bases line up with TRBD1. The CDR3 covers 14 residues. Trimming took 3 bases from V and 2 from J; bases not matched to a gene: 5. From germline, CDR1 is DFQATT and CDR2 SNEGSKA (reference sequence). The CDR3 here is CSARGQRSTDTQYF. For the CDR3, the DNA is TGCAGTGCTAGGGGACAGCGATCCACAGATACGCAGTATTTT.

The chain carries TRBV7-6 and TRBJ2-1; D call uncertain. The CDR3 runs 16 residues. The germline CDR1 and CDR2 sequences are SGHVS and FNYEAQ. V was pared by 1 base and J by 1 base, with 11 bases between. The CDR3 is CASSLGFGPSYNEQFF. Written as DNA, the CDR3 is TGTGCCAGCAGCTTAGGCTTCGGGCCTTCCTACAATGAGCAGTTCTTC.

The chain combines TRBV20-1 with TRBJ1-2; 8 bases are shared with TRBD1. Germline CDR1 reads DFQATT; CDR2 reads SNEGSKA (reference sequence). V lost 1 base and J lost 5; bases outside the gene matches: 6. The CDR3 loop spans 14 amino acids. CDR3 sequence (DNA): TGCAGTGCTAGAGTTGAGGGACAGGTTTATGGCTACACCTTC. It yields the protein CSARVEGQVYGYTF.

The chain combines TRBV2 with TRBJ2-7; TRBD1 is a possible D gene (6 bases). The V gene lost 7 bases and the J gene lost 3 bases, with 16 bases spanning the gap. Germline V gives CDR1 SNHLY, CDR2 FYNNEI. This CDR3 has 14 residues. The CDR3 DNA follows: TGTGCCAGCATCCTCGACAGGACGGACTACGAGCAGTACTTC. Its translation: CASILDRTDYEQYF.

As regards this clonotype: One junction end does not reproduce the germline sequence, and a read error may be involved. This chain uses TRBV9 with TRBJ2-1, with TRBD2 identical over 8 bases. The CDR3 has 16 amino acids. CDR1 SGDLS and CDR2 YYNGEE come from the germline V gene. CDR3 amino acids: CAGSSPGGASYNEQFF. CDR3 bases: TGTGCCGGCAGCTCCCCCGGGGGGGCCTCCTACAATGAGCAGTTCTTC.

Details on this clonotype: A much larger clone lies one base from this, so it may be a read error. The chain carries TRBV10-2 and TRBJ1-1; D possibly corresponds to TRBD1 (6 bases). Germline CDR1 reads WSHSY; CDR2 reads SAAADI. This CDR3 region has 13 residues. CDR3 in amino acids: CASRYRAGTEALF. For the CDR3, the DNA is TGCGCCAGCAGATACAGGGCGGGCACTGAAGCTCTCTTT.

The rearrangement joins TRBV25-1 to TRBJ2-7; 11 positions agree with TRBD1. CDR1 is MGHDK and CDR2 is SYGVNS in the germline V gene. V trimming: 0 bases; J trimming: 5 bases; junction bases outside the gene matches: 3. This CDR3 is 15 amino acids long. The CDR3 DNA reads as TGTGCCAGCAGTGAATACGGACAGGGGGCCCACGAGCAGTACTTC. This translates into CASSEYGQGAHEQYF.

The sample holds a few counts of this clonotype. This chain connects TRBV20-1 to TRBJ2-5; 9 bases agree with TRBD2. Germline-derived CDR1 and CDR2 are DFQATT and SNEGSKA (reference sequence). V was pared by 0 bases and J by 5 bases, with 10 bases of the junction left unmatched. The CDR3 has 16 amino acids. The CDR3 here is CSARDRAGGPAETQYF. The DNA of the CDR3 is TGCAGTGCTAGAGATCGCGCGGGAGGGCCCGCGGAGACCCAGTACTTC.

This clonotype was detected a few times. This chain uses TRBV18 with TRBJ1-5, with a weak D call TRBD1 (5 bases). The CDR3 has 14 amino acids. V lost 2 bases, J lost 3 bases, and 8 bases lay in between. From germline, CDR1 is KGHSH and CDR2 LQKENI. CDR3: CASSPEGPNQPQHF. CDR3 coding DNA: TGTGCCAGCTCACCAGAGGGACCCAATCAGCCCCAGCATTTT.

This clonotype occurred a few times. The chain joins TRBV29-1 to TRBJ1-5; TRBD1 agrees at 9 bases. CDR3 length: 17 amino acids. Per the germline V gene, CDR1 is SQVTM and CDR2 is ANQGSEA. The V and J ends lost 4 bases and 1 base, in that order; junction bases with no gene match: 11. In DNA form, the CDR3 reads TGCAGCGTTGGATACGAGGTTGGGACAGGGAGCAATCAGCCCCAGCATTTT. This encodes CSVGYEVGTGSNQPQHF.

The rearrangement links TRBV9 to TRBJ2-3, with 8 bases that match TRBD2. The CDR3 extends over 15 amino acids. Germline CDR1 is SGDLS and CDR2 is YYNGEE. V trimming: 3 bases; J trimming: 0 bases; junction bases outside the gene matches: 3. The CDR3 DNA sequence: TGTGCCAGCAGCGCAGCGGGAGCGAGCACAGATACGCAGTATTTT. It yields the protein CASSAAGASTDTQYF.

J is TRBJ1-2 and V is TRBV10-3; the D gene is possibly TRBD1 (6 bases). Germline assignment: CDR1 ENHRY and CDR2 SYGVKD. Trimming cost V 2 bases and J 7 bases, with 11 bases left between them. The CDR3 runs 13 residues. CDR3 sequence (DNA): TGTGCCATCAGTGAGGAACAGGGCTCTGGCTACACCTTC. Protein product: CAISEEQGSGYTF.

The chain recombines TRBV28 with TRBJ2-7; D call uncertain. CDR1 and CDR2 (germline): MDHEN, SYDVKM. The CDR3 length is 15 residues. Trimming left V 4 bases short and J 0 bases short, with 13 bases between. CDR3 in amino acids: CASSSSPKLSYEQYF. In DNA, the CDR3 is TGTGCCAGCAGTTCCTCCCCAAAACTCTCCTACGAGCAGTACTTC.

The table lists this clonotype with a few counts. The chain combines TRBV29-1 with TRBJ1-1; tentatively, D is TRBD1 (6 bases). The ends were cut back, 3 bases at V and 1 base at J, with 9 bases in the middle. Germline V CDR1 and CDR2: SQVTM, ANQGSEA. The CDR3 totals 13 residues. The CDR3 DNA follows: TGCAGCGTTGACCCGGGACAGAACACTGAAGCTTTCTTT. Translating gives CSVDPGQNTEAFF. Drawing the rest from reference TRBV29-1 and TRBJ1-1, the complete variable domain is SAVISQKPSRDICQRGTSLTIQCQVDSQVTMMFWYRQQPGQSLTLIATANQGSEATYESGFVIDKFPISRPNLTFSTLTVSNMSPEDSSIYLCSVDPGQNTEAFFGQGTRLTVV.

For the CDR3, the DNA is TGTGCCAGCAGTTTTGTGGCTCCCTTGGCAGATACGCAGTATTTT. Translating it yields CASSFVAPLADTQYF. The chain carries TRBV12-3 or TRBV12-4 and TRBJ2-3; no clear D. V dropped 3 bases and J dropped 4 bases, with 14 bases sitting between them. The CDR3 has 15 amino acids.

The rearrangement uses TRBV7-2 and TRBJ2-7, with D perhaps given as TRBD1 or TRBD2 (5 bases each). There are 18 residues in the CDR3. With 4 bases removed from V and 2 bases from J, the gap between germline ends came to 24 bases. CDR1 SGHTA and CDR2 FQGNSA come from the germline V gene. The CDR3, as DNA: TGTGCCAGCAGCTCTCGGACAACTATAGAGGGCCCAACCTACGAGCAGTACTTC. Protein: CASSSRTTIEGPTYEQYF. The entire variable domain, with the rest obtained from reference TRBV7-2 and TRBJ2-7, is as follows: GAGVSQSPSNKVTEKGKDVELRCDPISGHTALYWYRQSLGQGLEFLIYFQGNSAPDKSGLPSDRFSAERTGGSVSTLTIQRTQQEDSAVYLCASSSRTTIEGPTYEQYFGPGTRLTVT.

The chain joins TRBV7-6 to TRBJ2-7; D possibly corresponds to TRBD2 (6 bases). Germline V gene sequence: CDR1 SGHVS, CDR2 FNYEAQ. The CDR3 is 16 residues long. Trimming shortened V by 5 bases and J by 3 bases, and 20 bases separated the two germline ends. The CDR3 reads CASSIGATVRDYEQYF. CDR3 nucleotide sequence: TGTGCCAGCAGCATAGGGGCGACTGTGCGGGACTACGAGCAGTACTTC.

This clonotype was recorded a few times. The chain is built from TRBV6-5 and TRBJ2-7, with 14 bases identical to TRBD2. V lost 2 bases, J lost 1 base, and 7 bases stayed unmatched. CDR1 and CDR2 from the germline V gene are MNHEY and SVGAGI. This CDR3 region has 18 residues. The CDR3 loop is CASSYPTGTSGGSYEQYF. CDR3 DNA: TGTGCCAGCAGTTACCCCACCGGGACTAGCGGGGGATCCTACGAGCAGTACTTC.

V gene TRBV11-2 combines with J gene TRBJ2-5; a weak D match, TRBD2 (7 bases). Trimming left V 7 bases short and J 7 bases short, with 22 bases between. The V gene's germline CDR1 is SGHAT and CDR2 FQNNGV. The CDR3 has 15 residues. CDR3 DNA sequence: TGTGCCAGCACCCTAGAAGGGGGGCGCGGGGGGACCCAGTACTTC. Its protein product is CASTLEGGRGGTQYF.

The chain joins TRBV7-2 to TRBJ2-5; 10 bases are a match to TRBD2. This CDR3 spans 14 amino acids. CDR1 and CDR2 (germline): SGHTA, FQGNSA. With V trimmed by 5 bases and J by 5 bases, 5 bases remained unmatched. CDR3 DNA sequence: TGTGCCAGCAGCGTAACTAGCGGGAAGGAGACCCAGTACTTC. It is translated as CASSVTSGKETQYF. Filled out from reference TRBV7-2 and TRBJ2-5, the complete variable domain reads GAGVSQSPSNKVTEKGKDVELRCDPISGHTALYWYRQSLGQGLEFLIYFQGNSAPDKSGLPSDRFSAERTGGSVSTLTIQRTQQEDSAVYLCASSVTSGKETQYFGPGTRLLVL.

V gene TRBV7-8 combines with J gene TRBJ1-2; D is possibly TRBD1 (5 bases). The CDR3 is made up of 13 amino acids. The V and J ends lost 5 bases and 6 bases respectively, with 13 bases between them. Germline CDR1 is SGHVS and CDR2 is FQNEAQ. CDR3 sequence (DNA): TGTGCCAGCAGCCCTGTGGGGGGGGATGGCTACACCTTC. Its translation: CASSPVGGDGYTF.